These 22 T cell receptor beta chains came from one sample sequenced in a study of T-cell memory formation after mild COVID-19. One entry per CDR3 protein, called by TCRdb with MiXCR from the 5' RACE reads. Here the sample spans about 100,000 distinct CDR3 sequences, approximately 10% being singletons. Input material: PBMCs or a T cell subset sorted from them (not recorded which). The receptors come from a man aged 18 to 30 who had mild COVID-19 (a few samples of this study predate the infection). Cell type and time point are not known.

The chain uses TRBV7-2 and TRBJ1-1; D is unclear. V lost 5 bases to trimming and J lost 7 bases, with 5 bases between them. This CDR3 region has 10 residues. Germline lookup yields CDR1 SGHTA and CDR2 FQGNSA. The CDR3 loop is CASSTFEAFF. DNA for the CDR3: TGTGCCAGCAGCACCTTTGAAGCTTTCTTT. Supplemented by reference TRBV7-2 and TRBJ1-1, the full variable domain reads GAGVSQSPSNKVTEKGKDVELRCDPISGHTALYWYRQSLGQGLEFLIYFQGNSAPDKSGLPSDRFSAERTGGSVSTLTIQRTQQEDSAVYLCASSTFEAFFGQGTRLTVV.

This clonotype was observed a handful of times. V usage is TRBV5-6 and J usage is TRBJ2-7, with a tentative D call TRBD1 (5 bases). This CDR3 comprises 12 residues. Trimming took off 0 bases at V and 6 bases at J, with 7 bases between the two ends. Germline V gene data show CDR1 as SGHDT and CDR2 as YYEEEE. This chain's CDR3 is CASSLGGPEQYV. CDR3 coding DNA: TGTGCCAGCAGCTTGGGGGGCCCCGAGCAGTACGTC.

This clonotype was picked up a small number of times. The chain recombines TRBV4-3 with TRBJ2-5; 7 bases align to TRBD2. Looked up from germline, CDR1 is LGHNA and CDR2 is YSLEER. The length of the CDR3 is 15 residues. V shed 4 bases, J shed 1 base, and the junction held 6 bases outside the gene matches. This CDR3 reads CASSPGGGIQETQYF. CDR3 in DNA: TGCGCCAGCAGCCCTGGCGGGGGAATCCAAGAGACCCAGTACTTC.

In its sample, this clonotype was seen a few times. V and J are TRBV9 and TRBJ2-3; TRBD2 might be the D (7 bases). The CDR3 extends over 16 amino acids. Trimming took 7 bases from V and 3 from J, leaving 21 bases between them. Germline CDR1 SGDLS, CDR2 YYNGEE. CDR3 DNA: TGTGCCAGCTCTCCGGAGGGGGGGGAGTGGACAGATACGCAGTATTTT. Protein sequence: CASSPEGGEWTDTQYF.

V usage is TRBV5-1 and J usage is TRBJ2-5; the match to TRBD1 covers 8 bases. Per the germline V gene, CDR1 is SGHRS and CDR2 is YFSETQ. With 3 bases clipped from V and 5 bases from J, the junction kept 6 bases outside the gene matches. CDR3 size: 14 residues. The CDR3 spells CASSWRGQVETQYF. The CDR3 bases are TGCGCCAGCAGCTGGAGGGGACAGGTCGAGACCCAGTACTTC.

The J gene is TRBJ1-6, the V gene TRBV7-2; D is undetermined. The CDR3 has 16 residues. Germline V gene sequence: CDR1 SGHTA, CDR2 FQGNSA. V lost 2 bases and J lost 0, with 8 bases in between. CDR3 residues: CASSLSTVSYNSPLHF. As DNA, the CDR3 is TGTGCCAGCAGCTTATCAACAGTCTCCTATAATTCACCCCTCCACTTT.

The genes are TRBV11-2 and TRBJ1-1; weak D call: TRBD1 (6 bases). Germline V CDR1 and CDR2: SGHAT, FQNNGV. Deletions cut 1 base from V and 1 base from J, with 13 bases between. The CDR3 sequence is 16 residues long. The CDR3 here is CASSLGWGQENTEAFF. Written as DNA, the CDR3 is TGTGCCAGCAGCTTAGGATGGGGGCAGGAGAACACTGAAGCTTTCTTT.

The chain employs TRBV29-1 and TRBJ1-2; 9 bases line up with TRBD1. This CDR3 comprises 17 residues. V shed 3 bases and J 2 bases; nucleotides not matched to a gene: 13. CDR1 SQVTM and CDR2 ANQGSEA come from the germline V gene. The CDR3 region is CSVEDPGTGQGNYGYTF. The CDR3 DNA reads as TGCAGCGTTGAGGACCCCGGGACAGGGCAGGGGAACTATGGCTACACCTTC.

This clonotype was picked up a small number of times. The CDR3 protein is CASSRNDQETQYF. DNA for the CDR3: TGTGCCAGCAGCCGAAATGATCAAGAGACCCAGTACTTC. The gene calls are TRBV7-9 and TRBJ2-5, with D uncertain. Looked up from germline, CDR1 is SEHNR and CDR2 is FQNEAQ (reference sequence). The CDR3 consists of 13 residues. V lost 5 bases and J 2 bases, leaving 9 bases between the germline ends.

This clonotype was counted many times. This chain uses TRBV5-6 with TRBJ2-5; no clear D. Germline V lookup: CDR1 SGHDT, CDR2 YYEEEE. Trimming took off 1 base at V and 3 bases at J, with 7 bases between the two ends. The CDR3 extends over 13 amino acids. The CDR3: CASSLLLEETQYF. The CDR3 DNA reads TGTGCCAGCAGCTTGTTACTCGAAGAGACCCAGTACTTC. Looking up the rest from reference TRBV5-6 and TRBJ2-5 gives the full variable domain: DAGVTQSPTHLIKTRGQQVTLRCSPKSGHDTVSWYQQALGQGPQFIFQYYEEEERQRGNFPDRFSGHQFPNYSSELNVNALLLGDSALYLCASSLLLEETQYFGPGTRLLVL.

The gene calls are TRBV7-9 and TRBJ1-4; a weak D match, TRBD1 (5 bases). Trimming stripped 4 bases from V and 3 bases from J, with 15 bases between. This CDR3 is built from 16 residues. The germline CDR1 and CDR2 sequences are SEHNR and FQNEAQ (reference sequence). The CDR3 sequence is CASSYRDPTANEKLFF. The DNA of the CDR3 is TGTGCCAGCAGCTACCGGGACCCTACAGCTAATGAAAAACTGTTTTTT. Drawing the rest from reference TRBV7-9 and TRBJ1-4, the complete variable domain is DTGVSQNPRHKITKRGQNVTFRCDPISEHNRLYWYRQTLGQGPEFLTYFQNEAQLEKSRLLSDRFSAERPKGSFSTLEIQRTEQGDSAMYLCASSYRDPTANEKLFFGSGTQLSVL.

This clonotype was counted a few times. The chain employs TRBV21-1 and TRBJ2-1. TRBV21-1 is reported as a pseudogene. This CDR3 region has 16 residues. The CDR3 region is CASSKAAAPLGNEQFF. The CDR3 nucleotides read TGTGCCAGCAGCAAAGCGGCCGCACCTCTCGGCAATGAGCAGTTCTTC.

V is TRBV7-9 and J is TRBJ2-1, with D maybe TRBD2 (6 bases). Germline lookup yields CDR1 SEHNR and CDR2 FQNEAQ (reference sequence). V lost 2 bases and J lost 8, with 7 bases in between. The CDR3 length is 12 residues. The CDR3 DNA follows: TGTGCCAGCAGCTTAACGGGGGATGAGCAGTTCTTC. Amino acids: CASSLTGDEQFF.

For the CDR3, the DNA is TGTGCCAGTAGTATTGGCGCGGGGACAGCCTACGAGCAGTACTTC. Encoded protein: CASSIGAGTAYEQYF. This chain connects TRBV19 to TRBJ2-7, with TRBD1 as a possible D gene (7 bases). This CDR3 comprises 15 residues. V lost 3 bases and J 2 bases, leaving 14 bases between the germline ends. Germline assignment: CDR1 LNHDA and CDR2 SQIVND (reference sequence).

This clonotype was seen more than once but under ten times. The rearrangement links TRBV7-8 to TRBJ2-5; maybe TRBD2 (7 bases). The germline gives CDR1 SGHVS, CDR2 FQNEAQ. Trimming removed 5 bases at V and 5 bases at J, with 12 bases between. The CDR3 runs 13 residues. The CDR3 loop is CASSAGAEETQYF. DNA for the CDR3: TGTGCCAGCAGCGCGGGGGCGGAGGAGACCCAGTACTTC.

The V gene is TRBV3-1, the J gene TRBJ2-2, with 9 bases aligning to TRBD2. From germline, CDR1 is LGHDT and CDR2 YNNKEL (reference sequence). V dropped 3 bases and J dropped 4; count of bases not matched to a gene: 6. The CDR3 extends over 16 amino acids. Here the CDR3 reads CASSHQLLAGTGELFF. Here the CDR3 DNA reads TGTGCCAGCAGCCACCAGTTACTAGCGGGCACCGGGGAGCTGTTTTTT.

The sample holds a few counts of this clonotype. V usage is TRBV15 and J usage is TRBJ1-5; D unclear. Trimming removed 2 bases at V and 7 bases at J, with 12 bases between. Looked up from germline, CDR1 is LNHNV and CDR2 is YYDKDF (reference sequence). This CDR3 has 14 amino acids. The CDR3 DNA reads TGTGCCACCAGCAGAACCGACGGACGGCAGCCCCAGCATTTT. Protein sequence: CATSRTDGRQPQHF.

This clonotype showed up just a few times. This chain uses TRBV6-5 with TRBJ1-1; TRBD1 is a possible D gene (6 bases). The germline CDR1 and CDR2 sequences are MNHEY and SVGAGI. V was clipped by 0 bases and J by 10 bases, with 12 bases between them. The CDR3 extends over 13 amino acids. CDR3 loop: CASSYSSQGAAFF. The CDR3 DNA sequence: TGTGCCAGCAGTTACTCGTCACAGGGAGCAGCTTTCTTT.

This clonotype was seen more than once but under ten times. The CDR3 bases are TGTGCCAGCAGTCATACCGGGGCGTCTGAAAAACTGTTTTTT. The encoded protein is CASSHTGASEKLFF. The chain uses TRBV11-2 and TRBJ1-4; weak D call: TRBD1 (5 bases). Germline V gives CDR1 SGHAT, CDR2 FQNNGV. V was shortened by 6 bases and J by 7 bases, with 15 bases between the two germline ends. The CDR3 length is 14 residues.

In its sample, this clonotype was seen a few times. The chain combines TRBV15 with TRBJ2-3; 9 bases agree with TRBD2. Germline V gives CDR1 LNHNV, CDR2 YYDKDF (reference sequence). Losses at the gene ends were 0 bases for V and 5 bases for J; bases not matched to a gene: 6. The CDR3 is made up of 16 amino acids. The CDR3 reads CATSREAGGHLDTQYF. CDR3 bases: TGTGCCACCAGCAGAGAGGCGGGGGGGCATTTAGATACGCAGTATTTT.

In this sample, this clonotype turned up a few times. The chain employs TRBV7-9 and TRBJ2-1, with D unclear. The CDR3 sequence is 12 residues long. Germline-derived CDR1 and CDR2 are SEHNR and FQNEAQ (reference sequence). Trimming took 1 base from V and 8 from J, leaving 6 bases between them. The CDR3 coding sequence is TGTGCCAGCAGCTTAGTTTCGGATGAGCAGTTCTTC. It translates to CASSLVSDEQFF.

The rearrangement links TRBV27 to TRBJ2-7; unclear D gene. The CDR3 runs to 15 residues. V shed 4 bases and J shed 4 bases, with 17 bases lying between them. Per the germline V gene, CDR1 is MNHEY and CDR2 is SMNVEV (reference sequence). The CDR3 nucleotides read TGTGCCAGCAGTTACGGCAGGCCCACTTCTTACGAGCAGTACTTC. This codes for CASSYGRPTSYEQYF.